The 10 T cell receptor beta chains below all came from one sample that was sequenced in a study of blood T cell repertoires in COVID-19. The data were produced by immunoSEQ multiplex PCR, yet TCRdb's version contains in-frame clones alone and is incomplete. The data hold under 200,000 clones, with roughly 86% observed a single time. Input material: PBMCs or T cells enriched from blood (not recorded which). The receptors here all came from a man aged 35-49 years with acute COVID-19.

This clone has only one observation. This chain uses TRBV6-5 with TRBJ2-4; TRBD2 might be the D (5 bases). With 4 bases removed from V and 3 bases from J, the gap between germline ends came to 13 bases. This CDR3 region has 15 residues. Per germline, CDR1 MNHEY and CDR2 SVGAGI. CDR3 loop: CASSFSRDGKNIQYF. CDR3 sequence (DNA): TGTGCCAGCAGTTTTAGCCGGGATGGCAAAAACATTCAGTACTTC.

This clone was seen only once. The chain recombines TRBV7-2 with TRBJ1-5; a possible D gene is TRBD1 (6 bases). CDR3 length: 15 residues. Germline CDR1 SGHTA, CDR2 FQGNSA. The V end lost 5 bases, the J end lost 4 bases, and 15 bases lay between the germline ends. CDR3 residues: CASSAGQTGNQPQHF. In nucleotides, the CDR3 is TGTGCCAGCAGCGCAGGACAGACCGGAAATCAGCCCCAGCATTTT.

V is TRBV6-5 and J is TRBJ2-1, with 8 bases identical to TRBD1. This CDR3 spans 15 amino acids. Trimming cost V 4 bases and J 8 bases; bases outside gene matches: 10. Germline CDR1 MNHEY, CDR2 SVGAGI. The DNA of the CDR3 is TGTGCCAGCAGTTTTGGACAGGGCTCACTATATGAGCAGTTCTTC. Its translation: CASSFGQGSLYEQFF.

The J gene is TRBJ2-3, the V gene TRBV27; possibly TRBD1 for D (5 bases). Trimming took off 8 bases at V and 0 bases at J, with 12 bases between the two ends. CDR1 and CDR2 (germline): MNHEY, SMNVEV (reference sequence). CDR3 length equals 14 residues. As DNA, the CDR3 is TGTGCCAGCGGGGCTAGTTCTAGCACAGATACGCAGTATTTT. It is translated as CASGASSSTDTQYF.

This chain links TRBV3-1 (or the pseudogene TRBV3-2) with TRBJ2-7, with TRBD2 matching 11 bases. The germline gives CDR1 LGHDT, CDR2 YNNKEL (reference sequence). The length of the CDR3 is 15 residues. J was trimmed by 7 bases and V by 2 bases; bases with no gene match: 7. The CDR3 nucleotides are TGTGCCAGCAGCCAAACGCTAGCGGGAGGTCATGAGCAGTACTTC. Protein: CASSQTLAGGHEQYF.

The chain has TRBV5-6 and TRBJ1-2; TRBD1 matches 7 bases. The germline CDR1 and CDR2 sequences are SGHDT and YYEEEE. This CDR3 has 14 residues. V dropped 3 bases and J dropped 2; count of bases not matched to a gene: 4. The CDR3 DNA reads TGTGCCAGCAGCTACGGCAGGGGGAACTATGGCTACACCTTC. This sequence encodes CASSYGRGNYGYTF.

V and J are TRBV19 and TRBJ2-5; the match to TRBD1 covers 7 bases. V shed 4 bases, J shed 4 bases, and the junction held 6 bases outside the gene matches. CDR3 length equals 14 residues. Germline values: CDR1 LNHDA, CDR2 SQIVND (reference sequence). The CDR3 DNA follows: TGTGCCAGTAGTAACAACAGGGGCGGAGAGACCCAGTACTTC. This gives the protein CASSNNRGGETQYF.

The chain uses TRBV6-6 and TRBJ2-1; TRBD2 matches 10 bases. V trimming: 5 bases; J trimming: 4 bases; junction bases outside the gene matches: 5. CDR3 length equals 15 residues. CDR1 and CDR2 (germline): MNHNY, SVGAGI (reference sequence). CDR3 protein: CASSRSSGSYNEQFF. The DNA for the CDR3 is TGTGCCAGCAGTCGATCTAGCGGGAGTTACAATGAGCAGTTCTTC.

The chain joins TRBV9 to TRBJ2-3; the D gene is possibly TRBD2 (5 bases). CDR3 length: 14 amino acids. Trimming took 0 bases from V and 2 from J, leaving 7 bases between them. Germline CDR1 and CDR2: SGDLS and YYNGEE. CDR3: CASSVGGLTDTQYF. The CDR3 DNA reads TGTGCCAGCAGCGTAGGCGGGCTCACAGATACGCAGTATTTT. The full variable domain, rest sourced from reference TRBV9 and TRBJ2-3, is DSGVTQTPKHLITATGQRVTLRCSPRSGDLSVYWYQQSLDQGLQFLIQYYNGEERAKGNILERFSAQQFPDLHSELNLSSLELGDSALYFCASSVGGLTDTQYFGPGTRLTVL.

The genes are TRBV30 and TRBJ2-3, with D unclear. Germline V gene data show CDR1 as GTSNPN and CDR2 as SVGIG (reference sequence). Trimming stripped 0 bases from V and 6 bases from J, with 10 bases between. The CDR3 is 13 residues long. The CDR3 here is CAWSVLLRDTQYF. The CDR3 DNA follows: TGTGCCTGGAGTGTACTGCTGCGGGATACGCAGTATTTT. The whole variable domain, remainder taken from reference TRBV30 and TRBJ2-3, is SQTIHQWPATLVQPVGSPLSLECTVEGTSNPNLYWYRQAAGRGLQLLFYSVGIGQISSEVPQNLSASRPQDRQFILSSKKLLLSDSGFYLCAWSVLLRDTQYFGPGTRLTVL.